The TCR beta chain under discussion was sequenced for a study of shared clonotypes between healthy human individuals. Trimming left V 10 bases short and J 9 bases short, with 18 bases between. The CDR3 extends over 13 amino acids. Germline CDR1 and CDR2: MNHEY and SVGAGI. CD4+ cells underwent separation, giving CD45RA+ naive and CD45RA-negative memory subsets. Profiled with immunoSEQ multiplex PCR; TCRdb holds only in-frame clones, not every one. This sample carries around 2.1 million clones, approximately 96% of them seen once, and the ten largest clones take over 0.1%. The rearrangement uses TRBV6-5 and TRBJ1-4; D call uncertain. The sequence came from a young man in good health. Sequenced material: naive CD4+ T cells sorted from blood. Noted subset: CD45RA+ positively selected. CDR3 bases: TGTGCCACCTTCCAGGCACGAAGTCAAAAACTGTTTTTT. Translation: CATFQARSQKLFF.